The 10 T cell receptor beta chains reported below all come from one sample, sequenced in a study of shared clonotypes between healthy human individuals. Assay used: immunoSEQ multiplex PCR; TCRdb lists only in-frame clones, some missing. Counted here are more than 2 million clones, roughly 93% occurring once; the ten biggest clones make up roughly 1.7%. In the naive CD8 group, cells lacked CD45RO and were positively selected for CCR7, so terminally differentiated effector memory CD45RA+ cells were left out. The specimen was naive CD8+ T cells from PBMCs. Receptor source: a man between 18 and 29 years old in good health. Some clones in this sample may be carry-over from other donors' samples.

The J gene is TRBJ2-7, the V gene TRBV28, with D possibly matching TRBD1 (5 bases). The CDR3 has 16 residues. Germline lookup yields CDR1 MDHEN and CDR2 SYDVKM. Trimming left V 4 bases short and J 3 bases short, with 19 bases between. This chain's CDR3 is CASSWTFTDTFYEQYF. The CDR3 nucleotides read TGTGCCAGCAGTTGGACCTTTACGGACACTTTCTACGAGCAGTACTTC.

The rearrangement links TRBV11-3 to TRBJ1-1; weak D call: TRBD1 (6 bases). V lost 10 bases and J lost 4, with 22 bases in between. Germline values: CDR1 SGHNT, CDR2 YENEEA. The CDR3 loop spans 15 amino acids. As DNA, the CDR3 is TGTGCCAACAGTAATCGAGGGGGGTACGGCACTGAAGCTTTCTTT. As protein: CANSNRGGYGTEAFF.

The V call is TRBV25-1, the J call TRBJ1-4; no definite D call. V lost 1 base and J lost 0, with 9 bases in between. This CDR3 is built from 16 residues. Germline assignment: CDR1 MGHDK and CDR2 SYGVNS. CDR3 sequence reads: CASSEFKSATNEKLFF. For the CDR3, the DNA is TGTGCCAGCAGTGAATTTAAATCGGCAACTAATGAAAAACTGTTTTTT.

This chain uses TRBV4-1 with TRBJ1-4, with D maybe TRBD1 (5 bases). This CDR3 is built from 15 residues. CDR1 MGHRA and CDR2 YSYEKL come from the germline V gene. Trimming removed 0 bases at V and 7 bases at J, with 12 bases between. The CDR3 region is CASSQEGPRGEKLFF. The CDR3 nucleotides are TGCGCCAGCAGCCAAGAAGGGCCTAGGGGTGAAAAACTGTTTTTT.

This sequence joins TRBV4-3 and TRBJ2-1; 10 bases are a match to TRBD2. The germline gives CDR1 LGHNA, CDR2 YSLEER. The CDR3 extends over 16 amino acids. The V gene end was trimmed by 3 bases and the J gene end by 6 bases; junction bases not matched to a gene: 8. The CDR3 coding sequence is TGCGCCAGCAGCCATGGCACCGGACTAGCGGCCAATGAGCAGTTCTTC. It codes for CASSHGTGLAANEQFF.

The rearrangement joins TRBV4-1 to TRBJ2-7; tentatively, D is TRBD1 or TRBD2 (5 bases each). The CDR3 sequence is 14 residues long. Germline lookup yields CDR1 MGHRA and CDR2 YSYEKL. V lost 5 bases and J 5 bases, leaving 16 bases between the germline ends. CDR3 nucleotide sequence: TGCGCCAGCAGCGAAGGGGACGGCGGCGACGAGCAGTACTTC. Translating it yields CASSEGDGGDEQYF.

Points on this clone: Other DNA sequences from this sample encode an identical CDR3 as well. V gene TRBV9 combines with J gene TRBJ2-3; no clear D gene. This CDR3 spans 12 amino acids. Trimming removed 3 bases at V and 6 bases at J, with 8 bases between. Germline V lookup: CDR1 SGDLS, CDR2 YYNGEE. CDR3 bases: TGTGCCAGCAGCGAAACCAGCGATACGCAGTATTTT. Translating gives CASSETSDTQYF.

V is TRBV7-9 and J is TRBJ2-1; 12 bases align to TRBD2. The V gene's germline CDR1 is SEHNR and CDR2 FQNEAQ (reference sequence). Germline trimming cut 5 bases from V and 5 bases from J; bases unmatched to any gene: 7. The CDR3 consists of 16 residues. The CDR3 loop is CASSPQLAGGHNEQFF. The CDR3, as DNA: TGTGCCAGCAGCCCCCAACTAGCGGGGGGTCACAATGAGCAGTTCTTC.

The chain joins TRBV27 to TRBJ2-7; D is ambiguous. The V gene's germline CDR1 is MNHEY and CDR2 SMNVEV (reference sequence). The CDR3 covers 15 residues. V was cut by 5 bases and J by 4 bases, with 18 bases left in between. This CDR3 is CASSPSAPWMYEQYF. The DNA of the CDR3 is TGTGCCAGCAGTCCGTCCGCTCCCTGGATGTACGAGCAGTACTTC.

The chain uses TRBV13 and TRBJ2-7; 7 bases agree with TRBD2. V gave up 3 bases and J gave up 3 bases; unmatched junction bases: 5. CDR1 and CDR2 from the germline V gene are PRHDT and FYEKMQ (reference sequence). The CDR3 covers 14 residues. The CDR3 DNA is TGTGCCAGCAGCTTGGGAAGCGGGGTCTACGAGCAGTACTTC. This translates into CASSLGSGVYEQYF.